This T cell receptor (beta chain) is from a study of control samples from healthy donors and cancer patients (dated by TCRdb to 2020 to 2021). Library preparation was by the immunoSEQ multiplex PCR assay. TCRdb provides this immuneACCESS table in a form limited to in-frame rearrangements. Some clones are lacking; in checked studies, under half of them reflect an unresolved V gene, and why the rest are absent is not known. The sample records about 170,000 clones, around 90% of which are singletons. Around 13% of the sample belongs to the ten largest clones. In regard to this clone: No cognate antigen has been identified for it. Base qualities were left out, and no much larger clone turns up one base away.

The CDR3 runs 16 residues from the cysteine to the phenylalanine. Just the 48-base CDR3 DNA is kept, in frame starting at base 1. V is clipped by 3 bases and J by 5 bases, and the sequence between their germline boundaries is 20 bases long. CDR1 and CDR2 (MDHEN, SYDVKM) derive from the germline V gene. The sequenced material came from blood. The chain employs TRBV28 and TRBJ2-7; the D gene identity is not certain. This clonotype originated in a young man in good health. CDR3 region: CASSFITSRRVDEQYF. The nucleotide sequence is given as TGTGCCAGCAGTTTCATCACTTCTAGGCGAGTGGACGAGCAGTACTTC.